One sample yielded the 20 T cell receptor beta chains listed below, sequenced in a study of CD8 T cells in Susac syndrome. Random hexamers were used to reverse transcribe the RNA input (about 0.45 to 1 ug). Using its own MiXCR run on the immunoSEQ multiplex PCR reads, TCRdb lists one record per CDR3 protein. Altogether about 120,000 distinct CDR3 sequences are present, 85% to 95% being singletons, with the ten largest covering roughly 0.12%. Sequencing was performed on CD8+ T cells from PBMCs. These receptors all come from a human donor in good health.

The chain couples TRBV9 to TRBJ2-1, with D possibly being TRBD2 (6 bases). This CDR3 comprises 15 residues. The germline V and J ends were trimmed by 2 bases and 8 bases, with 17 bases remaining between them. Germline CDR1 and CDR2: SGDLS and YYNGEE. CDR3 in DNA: TGTGCCAGCAGCGTCGGCGGGATACGCCAGTATGAGCAGTTCTTC. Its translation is CASSVGGIRQYEQFF.

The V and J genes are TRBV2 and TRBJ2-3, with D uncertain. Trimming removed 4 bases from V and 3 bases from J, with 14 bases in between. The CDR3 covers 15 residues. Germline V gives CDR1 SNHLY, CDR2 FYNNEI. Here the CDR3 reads CASSGLGSRTDTQYF. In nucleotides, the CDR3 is TGTGCCAGCAGTGGATTAGGGTCCCGAACAGATACGCAGTATTTT.

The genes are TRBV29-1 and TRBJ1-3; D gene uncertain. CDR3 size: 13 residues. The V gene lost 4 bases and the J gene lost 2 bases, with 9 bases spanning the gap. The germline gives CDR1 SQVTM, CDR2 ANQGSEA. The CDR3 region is CSVGIETGNTIYF. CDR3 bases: TGCAGCGTTGGAATAGAGACTGGAAACACCATATATTTT. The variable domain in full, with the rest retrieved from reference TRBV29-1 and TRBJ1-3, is SAVISQKPSRDICQRGTSLTIQCQVDSQVTMMFWYRQQPGQSLTLIATANQGSEATYESGFVIDKFPISRPNLTFSTLTVSNMSPEDSSIYLCSVGIETGNTIYFGEGSWLTVV.

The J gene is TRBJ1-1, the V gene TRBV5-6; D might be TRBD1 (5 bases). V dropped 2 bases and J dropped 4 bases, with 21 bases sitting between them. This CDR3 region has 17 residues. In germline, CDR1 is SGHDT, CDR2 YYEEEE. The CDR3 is CASSLSGRGGGSTEAFF. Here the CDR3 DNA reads TGTGCCAGCAGCTTATCCGGCCGGGGCGGGGGGAGCACTGAAGCTTTCTTT.

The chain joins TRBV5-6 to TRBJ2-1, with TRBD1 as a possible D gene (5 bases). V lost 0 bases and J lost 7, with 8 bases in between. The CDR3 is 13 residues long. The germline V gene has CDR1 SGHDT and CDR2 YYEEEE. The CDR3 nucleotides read TGTGCCAGCAGCTTGGCCACAGGTAATGAGCAGTTCTTC. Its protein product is CASSLATGNEQFF.

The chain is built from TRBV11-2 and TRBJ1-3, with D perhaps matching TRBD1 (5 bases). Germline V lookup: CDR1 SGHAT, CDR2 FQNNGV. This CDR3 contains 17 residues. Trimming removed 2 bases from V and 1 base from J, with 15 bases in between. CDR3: CASSLLSRGMSGNTIYF. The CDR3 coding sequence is TGTGCCAGCAGCTTATTGAGTAGGGGCATGTCTGGAAACACCATATATTTT.

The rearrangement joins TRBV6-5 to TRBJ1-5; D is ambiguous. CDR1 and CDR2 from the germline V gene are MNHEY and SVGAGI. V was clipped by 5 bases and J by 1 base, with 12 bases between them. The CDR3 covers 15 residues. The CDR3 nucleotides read TGTGCCAGCAGTCCCCGATCTATCAGCAATCAGCCCCAGCATTTT. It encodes CASSPRSISNQPQHF.

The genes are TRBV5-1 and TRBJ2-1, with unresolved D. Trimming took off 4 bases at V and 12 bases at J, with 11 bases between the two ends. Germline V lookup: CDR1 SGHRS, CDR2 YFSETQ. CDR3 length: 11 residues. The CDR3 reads CASSLPPGQFF. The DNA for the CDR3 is TGCGCCAGCAGCCTCCCGCCGGGGCAGTTCTTC.

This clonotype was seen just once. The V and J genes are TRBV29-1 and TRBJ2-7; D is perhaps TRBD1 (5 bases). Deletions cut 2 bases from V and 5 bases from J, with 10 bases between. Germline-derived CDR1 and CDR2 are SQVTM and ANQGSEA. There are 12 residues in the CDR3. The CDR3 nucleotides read TGCAGCGTTGAACTTCAGGGAAACGAGCAGTACTTC. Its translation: CSVELQGNEQYF.

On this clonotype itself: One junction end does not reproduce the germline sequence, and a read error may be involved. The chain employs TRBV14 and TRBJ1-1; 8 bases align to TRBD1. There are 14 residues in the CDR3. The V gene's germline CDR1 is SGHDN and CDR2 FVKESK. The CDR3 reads CASSQDGQGTKAFF. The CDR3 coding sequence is TGTGCCAGCAGCCAAGACGGACAGGGCACTAAAGCTTTCTTT.

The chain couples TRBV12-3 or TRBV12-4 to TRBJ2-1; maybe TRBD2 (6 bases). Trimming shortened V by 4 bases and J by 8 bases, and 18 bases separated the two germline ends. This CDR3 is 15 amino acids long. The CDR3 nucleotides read TGTGCCAGCAGTTCCCTCGGGGTAGGACTATATGAGCAGTTCTTC. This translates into CASSSLGVGLYEQFF.

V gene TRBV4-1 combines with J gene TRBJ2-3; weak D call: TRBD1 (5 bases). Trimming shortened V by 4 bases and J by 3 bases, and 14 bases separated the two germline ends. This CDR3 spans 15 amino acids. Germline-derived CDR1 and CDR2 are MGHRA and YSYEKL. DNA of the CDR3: TGCGCCAGCAGCCTCGGACATGCCCCGACAGATACGCAGTATTTT. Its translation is CASSLGHAPTDTQYF.

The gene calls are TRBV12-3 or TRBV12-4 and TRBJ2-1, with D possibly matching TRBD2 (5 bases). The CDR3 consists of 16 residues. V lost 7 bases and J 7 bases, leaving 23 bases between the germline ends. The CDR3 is CASTNGGRVRENEQFF. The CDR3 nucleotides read TGTGCCAGCACCAATGGAGGACGGGTGCGTGAAAATGAGCAGTTCTTC.

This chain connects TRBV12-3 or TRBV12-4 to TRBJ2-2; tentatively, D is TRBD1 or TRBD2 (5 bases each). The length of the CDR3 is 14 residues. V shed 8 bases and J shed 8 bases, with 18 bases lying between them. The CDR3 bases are TGTGCCAGCCTTTCGGGACCCCCTGCTGGGGAGCTGTTTTTT. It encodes CASLSGPPAGELFF.

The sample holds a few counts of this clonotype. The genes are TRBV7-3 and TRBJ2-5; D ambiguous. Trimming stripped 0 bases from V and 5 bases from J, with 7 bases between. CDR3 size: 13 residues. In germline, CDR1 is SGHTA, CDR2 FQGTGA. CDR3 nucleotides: TGTGCCAGCAGCTTAACACAGAAGGAGACCCAGTACTTC. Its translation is CASSLTQKETQYF.

CDR3: CSAPGGRASEQYF. Here the CDR3 DNA reads TGCAGTGCCCCAGGCGGGAGGGCCTCCGAGCAGTACTTC. The chain recombines TRBV20-1 with TRBJ2-7, with TRBD2 matching over 9 bases. V lost 6 bases to trimming and J lost 6 bases; unmatched junction nucleotides: 9. CDR1 is DFQATT, CDR2 SNEGSKA, per germline (reference sequence). The CDR3 contains 13 residues.

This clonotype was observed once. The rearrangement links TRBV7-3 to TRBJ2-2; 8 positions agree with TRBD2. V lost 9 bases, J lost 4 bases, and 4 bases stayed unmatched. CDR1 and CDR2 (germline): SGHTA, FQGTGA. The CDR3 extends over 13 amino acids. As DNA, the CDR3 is TGTGCCAGTCAGCGGGAGCTCACCGGGGAGCTGTTTTTT. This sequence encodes CASQRELTGELFF.

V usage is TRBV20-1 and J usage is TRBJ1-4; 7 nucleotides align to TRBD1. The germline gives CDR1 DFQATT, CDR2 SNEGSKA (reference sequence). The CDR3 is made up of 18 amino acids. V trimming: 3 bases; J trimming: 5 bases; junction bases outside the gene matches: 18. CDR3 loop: CSASASGTETSKNEKLFF. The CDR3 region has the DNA TGCAGTGCTAGTGCTTCCGGGACAGAGACTTCAAAGAATGAAAAACTGTTTTTT.

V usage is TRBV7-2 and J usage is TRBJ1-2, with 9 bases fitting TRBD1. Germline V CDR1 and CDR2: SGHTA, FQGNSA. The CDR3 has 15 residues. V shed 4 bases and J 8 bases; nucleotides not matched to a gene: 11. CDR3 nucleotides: TGTGCCAGCAGCTCTCCGGGACAGGGATCTTGGGGCTACACCTTC. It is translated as CASSSPGQGSWGYTF.

The CDR3 loop is CASSMGQALTQPQHF. The CDR3 DNA is TGTGCCAGCAGCATGGGACAGGCCTTGACCCAGCCCCAGCATTTT. The gene calls are TRBV5-6 and TRBJ1-5, with 8 positions matching TRBD1. Trimming cost V 4 bases and J 7 bases; bases outside gene matches: 10. The germline V gene has CDR1 SGHDT and CDR2 YYEEEE. The CDR3 runs to 15 residues.